This T cell receptor (beta chain) is drawn from a study of blood T cells in healthy people across ages. Germline V CDR1 and CDR2: MDHEN, SYDVKM. V shed 5 bases and J 11 bases; nucleotides not matched to a gene: 8. This CDR3 has 13 residues. Study-wide findings and caveats: Samples with more naive T cells showed higher observed beta diversity. Diversity figures based on one million T cells were deemed too low.

Comment on this clonotype: Its specificity is not known.

Then a second PCR, running roughly 6 to 12 cycles, was carried out with a sample-barcoded 5' primer and a J-beta primer mix. TCRdb fed the 5' RACE reads into MiXCR, producing one record per CDR3 protein. The sample contains some 900,000 distinct CDR3 sequences, around 48% of which appear only once. Sequenced sample: blood. The sequence was collected from a man aged 25-45 years in good health. This chain uses TRBV28 with TRBJ1-2, with 10 nucleotides matching TRBD1. CDR3 coding DNA: TGTGCCAGCAGTCCGGGACAGGGGTCTTATTACACCTTC. Residues: CASSPGQGSYYTF.